The 14 T cell receptor beta chains below come from one sample, sequenced in a study of T cell changes during pregnancy in multiple sclerosis. Here immunoSEQ multiplex PCR was the method, and the copy in TCRdb shows in-frame clones only, minus some. The table records 65,000 to 85,000 clones, approximately 88% of them present only once. This specimen was peripheral blood, taken in the first trimester of pregnancy. The receptors were sampled from a female donor in good health, enrolled as a control in a pregnancy study.

The J gene is TRBJ2-5, the V gene TRBV7-2, with D possibly matching TRBD1 (5 bases). The CDR3 has 15 amino acids. CDR1 and CDR2 from the germline V gene are SGHTA and FQGNSA. V was pared by 5 bases and J by 5 bases, with 18 bases between. The CDR3 sequence: CASSPRQSTGETQYF. The CDR3 DNA sequence: TGTGCCAGCAGCCCAAGACAGTCCACTGGGGAGACCCAGTACTTC.

Turning to this clone: Additional DNA sequences in this sample encode the identical CDR3. The chain employs TRBV5-6 and TRBJ1-5; unclear D gene. With 0 bases removed from V and 5 bases from J, the gap between germline ends came to 3 bases. The V gene's germline CDR1 is SGHDT and CDR2 YYEEEE. The CDR3 extends over 12 amino acids. This CDR3 is CASSLVDQPQHF. CDR3 sequence (DNA): TGTGCCAGCAGCTTGGTCGATCAGCCCCAGCATTTT.

The gene calls are TRBV29-1 and TRBJ1-1; no firm D call. Germline assignment: CDR1 SQVTM and CDR2 ANQGSEA. The CDR3 has 11 amino acids. V lost 0 bases and J lost 4, with 3 bases in between. CDR3 loop: CSVEDSTEAFF. The CDR3 DNA sequence: TGCAGCGTTGAAGATAGCACTGAAGCTTTCTTT.

V and J are TRBV19 and TRBJ2-5; D may be TRBD2 (5 bases). V was trimmed by 7 bases and J by 4 bases, leaving 16 bases between them. Looked up from germline, CDR1 is LNHDA and CDR2 is SQIVND (reference sequence). The CDR3 extends over 14 amino acids. CDR3 DNA sequence: TGTGCCAGTATCGGCAGGAGGAGTGGAGAGACCCAGTACTTC. Its translation is CASIGRRSGETQYF.

The genes are TRBV5-1 and TRBJ2-1; no reliable D call. This CDR3 spans 15 amino acids. The V gene's germline CDR1 is SGHRS and CDR2 YFSETQ. Deletions cut 5 bases from V and 0 bases from J, with 12 bases between. CDR3 sequence reads: CASRYDTFSYNEQFF. The CDR3 DNA reads TGCGCCAGCAGGTACGACACCTTCTCCTACAATGAGCAGTTCTTC. Based on the CDR3 plus reference TRBV5-1 and TRBJ2-1, the full variable domain is KAGVTQTPRYLIKTRGQQVTLSCSPISGHRSVSWYQQTPGQGLQFLFEYFSETQRNKGNFPGRFSGRQFSNSRSEMNVSTLELGDSALYLCASRYDTFSYNEQFFGPGTRLTVL.

This chain uses TRBV14 with TRBJ1-3; TRBD1 might be the D (5 bases). The V end was cut by 1 base, the J end by 8 bases, with 12 bases between. The germline V gene encodes CDR1 SGHDN and CDR2 FVKESK. CDR3 length equals 14 residues. The CDR3, as DNA: TGTGCCAGCAGCCAAGGTCCAGGGAGGCACACCATATATTTT. Protein sequence: CASSQGPGRHTIYF.

The chain uses TRBV6-5 and TRBJ1-1, with 10 nucleotides matching TRBD1. The germline gives CDR1 MNHEY, CDR2 SVGAGI. Losses at the gene ends were 6 bases for V and 4 bases for J; bases not matched to a gene: 5. The CDR3 spans 14 residues. DNA for the CDR3: TGTGCCAGCAGGTACCGGGACAGGGGCACTGAAGCTTTCTTT. This translates into CASRYRDRGTEAFF.

The chain joins TRBV7-6 to TRBJ2-5, with D perhaps TRBD2 (5 bases). Germline V CDR1 and CDR2: SGHVS, FNYEAQ. This CDR3 has 15 residues. Trimming cost V 2 bases and J 3 bases, with 13 bases left between them. The CDR3 bases are TGTGCCAGCAGCTTAAAAACGTCCGGGGAAGAGACCCAGTACTTC. This codes for CASSLKTSGEETQYF.

V and J are TRBV5-1 and TRBJ1-1, with D unclear. The CDR3 runs 14 residues. V was pared by 3 bases and J by 1 base, with 10 bases between. Germline V lookup: CDR1 SGHRS, CDR2 YFSETQ. The CDR3 is CASSSPTGNTEAFF. The CDR3 DNA sequence: TGCGCCAGCAGCTCTCCGACGGGGAACACTGAAGCTTTCTTT.

This chain connects TRBV5-1 to TRBJ2-3, with D perhaps TRBD1 (6 bases). Germline V gives CDR1 SGHRS, CDR2 YFSETQ. The length of the CDR3 is 14 residues. V lost 0 bases and J lost 5, with 10 bases in between. CDR3 sequence reads: CASSLGGPLDTQYF. The CDR3 DNA reads TGCGCCAGCAGCTTGGGGGGGCCTTTAGATACGCAGTATTTT.

The chain combines TRBV5-1 with TRBJ1-2; no definite D call. The germline gives CDR1 SGHRS, CDR2 YFSETQ. The CDR3 runs to 14 residues. The V end lost 2 bases, the J end lost 6 bases, and 14 bases lay between the germline ends. The CDR3 sequence: CASSFPGVVNGYTF. Written as DNA, the CDR3 is TGCGCCAGCAGCTTCCCCGGGGTTGTGAATGGCTACACCTTC. Using reference TRBV5-1 and TRBJ1-2 for the parts outside the CDR3, the full variable domain is KAGVTQTPRYLIKTRGQQVTLSCSPISGHRSVSWYQQTPGQGLQFLFEYFSETQRNKGNFPGRFSGRQFSNSRSEMNVSTLELGDSALYLCASSFPGVVNGYTFGSGTRLTVV.

The gene calls are TRBV27 and TRBJ1-1; D is unclear. From germline, CDR1 is MNHEY and CDR2 SMNVEV (reference sequence). The CDR3 runs 13 residues. V was trimmed by 5 bases and J by 4 bases, leaving 11 bases between them. The CDR3 here is CASSQVPSTEAFF. In DNA, the CDR3 is TGTGCCAGCAGTCAGGTACCCAGCACTGAAGCTTTCTTT.

The count of this clone is one. The gene calls are TRBV7-2 and TRBJ2-1; D not certain. This CDR3 region has 12 residues. With 5 bases removed from V and 12 bases from J, the gap between germline ends came to 14 bases. CDR1 is SGHTA and CDR2 is FQGNSA in the germline V gene. CDR3 bases: TGTGCCAGCAGCCTAGAACGGGTGGGGCAGTTCTTC. Protein sequence: CASSLERVGQFF.

The V call is TRBV6-5, the J call TRBJ1-1; 9 positions agree with TRBD1. The CDR3 has 14 amino acids. Germline V lookup: CDR1 MNHEY, CDR2 SVGAGI. After removal of 10 bases from V and 2 bases from J, the junction contained 8 bases not matched to a gene. The CDR3 region is CATHRGQDNTEAFF. CDR3 nucleotides: TGTGCCACCCACAGGGGGCAGGATAACACTGAAGCTTTCTTT.